The next 16 T cell receptor beta chains were all read from a single sample in a study of preoperative IRX-2 immunotherapy in early breast cancer. Data came from immunoSEQ multiplex PCR; TCRdb stores just in-frame clones and leaves some out. The sample contains 40,000 to 50,000 clones, approximately 80% of which appear only once. Treatment denoted: preoperative locoregional IRX-2 cytokine immunotherapy. The material sequenced was tumor tissue, taken after IRX-2 immunotherapy. These receptors were obtained from a human donor with breast cancer.

This clone was seen a single time. The chain combines TRBV28 with TRBJ2-7, with 7 bases that match TRBD2. The length of the CDR3 is 12 residues. V gave up 4 bases and J gave up 4 bases; unmatched junction bases: 1. Germline V gives CDR1 MDHEN, CDR2 SYDVKM. The DNA for the CDR3 is TGTGCCAGCAGTTGGGGGGGGTACGAGCAGTACTTC. This translates into CASSWGGYEQYF.

This rearrangement joins TRBV7-8 to TRBJ1-1; D not certain. CDR3 length: 13 residues. The V end lost 1 base, the J end lost 1 base, and 4 bases lay between the germline ends. Germline V lookup: CDR1 SGHVS, CDR2 FQNEAQ. Here the CDR3 reads CASSLGTNTEAFF. CDR3 coding DNA: TGTGCCAGCAGCTTAGGGACGAACACTGAAGCTTTCTTT.

The chain is built from TRBV7-1 and TRBJ1-4; D is perhaps TRBD1 (5 bases). TRBV7-1 is placed among ORFs of uncertain function. The CDR3 is made up of 13 amino acids. Trimming left V 5 bases short and J 6 bases short, with 10 bases between. CDR3 in amino acids: CASSKGRDEKLFF. For the CDR3, the DNA is TGTGCCAGCAGCAAGGGACGTGATGAAAAACTGTTTTTT.

The chain is built from TRBV11-3 and TRBJ1-4; D is possibly TRBD1 (5 bases). The CDR3 is 16 residues long. In germline, CDR1 is SGHNT, CDR2 YENEEA. V was trimmed by 4 bases and J by 5 bases, leaving 17 bases between them. The chain's CDR3 is CASSSPMGQWNEKLFF. The CDR3 DNA is TGTGCCAGCAGCTCGCCGATGGGGCAGTGGAATGAAAAACTGTTTTTT.

The rearrangement joins TRBV5-1 to TRBJ2-7; TRBD1 agrees at 7 bases. The CDR3 sequence is 15 residues long. Germline V gene data show CDR1 as SGHRS and CDR2 as YFSETQ. With V trimmed by 0 bases and J by 3 bases, 6 bases remained unmatched. The CDR3 loop reads CASSLATGALYEQYF. CDR3 coding DNA: TGCGCCAGCAGCTTGGCTACAGGGGCCCTCTACGAGCAGTACTTC.

This clone was found once. This rearrangement joins TRBV19 to TRBJ2-3; D may be TRBD2 (6 bases). CDR1 LNHDA and CDR2 SQIVND come from the germline V gene (reference sequence). The CDR3 is 17 amino acids. The V gene lost 6 bases and the J gene lost 2 bases, with 21 bases spanning the gap. CDR3 region: CASRRRVAEWDTDTQYF. In DNA form, the CDR3 reads TGTGCCAGTAGAAGAAGAGTAGCGGAATGGGACACAGATACGCAGTATTTT.

The chain links TRBV5-1 to TRBJ2-2, with 10 bases lining up with TRBD1. The CDR3 is made up of 17 amino acids. Germline values: CDR1 SGHRS, CDR2 YFSETQ. With 4 bases clipped from V and 3 bases from J, the junction kept 9 bases outside the gene matches. In DNA, the CDR3 is TGCGCCAGCAGCCAACGGGACAGGGGATCGGACACCGGGGAGCTGTTTTTT. It translates to CASSQRDRGSDTGELFF.

V gene TRBV4-1 combines with J gene TRBJ2-7; D might be TRBD2 (6 bases). Trimming took off 1 base at V and 6 bases at J, with 16 bases between the two ends. The germline V gene has CDR1 MGHRA and CDR2 YSYEKL. The CDR3 has 15 amino acids. This CDR3 is CASSQGGYGGTEQYF. The CDR3 nucleotides are TGCGCCAGCAGCCAAGGGGGGTATGGGGGGACCGAGCAGTACTTC.

V usage is TRBV15 and J usage is TRBJ2-2; D perhaps matches TRBD2 (5 bases). The germline V gene has CDR1 LNHNV and CDR2 YYDKDF (reference sequence). Trimming left V 0 bases short and J 5 bases short, with 10 bases between. This CDR3 has 15 residues. This CDR3 reads CATSRDRGETGELFF. DNA of the CDR3: TGTGCCACCAGCAGAGATCGTGGGGAGACCGGGGAGCTGTTTTTT.

The V gene is TRBV19, the J gene TRBJ2-7; 10 nucleotides line up with TRBD1. The CDR3 sequence is 15 residues long. CDR1 is LNHDA, CDR2 SQIVND, per germline (reference sequence). Trimming at V came to 0 bases and at J to 2 bases, leaving 1 base not matched to a gene. The CDR3 region is CASSIDGQGAYEQYF. CDR3 nucleotide sequence: TGTGCCAGTAGTATAGATGGACAGGGGGCCTACGAGCAGTACTTC.

V usage is TRBV27 and J usage is TRBJ1-3, with TRBD1 matching 8 bases. Germline CDR1 MNHEY, CDR2 SMNVEV (reference sequence). This CDR3 has 14 amino acids. The V and J ends lost 3 bases and 4 bases, in that order; junction bases with no gene match: 2. CDR3 nucleotide sequence: TGTGCCAGCAGTTTCAGGGGGCGAGGAAACACCATATATTTT. This translates into CASSFRGRGNTIYF.

This chain links TRBV6-8 with TRBJ1-2, with TRBD1 matching 7 bases. The germline CDR1 and CDR2 sequences are MNHGY and SAAAGT. CDR3 length: 13 amino acids. Trimming cost V 5 bases and J 8 bases; bases outside gene matches: 8. The CDR3 is CASSVDRVGGYTF. CDR3 coding DNA: TGTGCCAGCAGTGTCGACAGGGTAGGCGGCTACACCTTC.

The table lists this clone with a few counts. The V gene is TRBV29-1, the J gene TRBJ1-3; TRBD1 is a possible D gene (5 bases). Trimming removed 6 bases at V and 2 bases at J, with 11 bases between. The V gene's germline CDR1 is SQVTM and CDR2 ANQGSEA. The CDR3 consists of 13 residues. DNA of the CDR3: TGCAGCGTCAGTGACAGCGCTGGAAACACCATATATTTT. Translated: CSVSDSAGNTIYF.

The rearrangement links TRBV6-8 to TRBJ2-5; D unclear. CDR1 MNHGY and CDR2 SAAAGT come from the germline V gene. This CDR3 is 12 amino acids long. The V end lost 0 bases, the J end lost 5 bases, and 4 bases lay between the germline ends. CDR3 nucleotides: TGTGCCAGCAGTTACTCAGCCGAGACCCAGTACTTC. It is translated as CASSYSAETQYF.

This chain uses TRBV15 with TRBJ2-7, with 11 bases lining up with TRBD2. Germline V gene lookup returns CDR1 LNHNV and CDR2 YYDKDF (reference sequence). Trimming at V came to 9 bases and at J to 4 bases, leaving 11 bases not matched to a gene. This CDR3 spans 15 amino acids. The CDR3, as DNA: TGTGCCACGCGGGATAGCGGGGGGGCCTTTTACGAGCAGTACTTC. Translation: CATRDSGGAFYEQYF. The variable domain in full, with the rest retrieved from reference TRBV15 and TRBJ2-7, is DAMVIQNPRYQVTQFGKPVTLSCSQTLNHNVMYWYQQKSSQAPKLLFHYYDKDFNNEADTPDNFQSRRPNTSFCFLDIRSPGLGDTAMYLCATRDSGGAFYEQYFGPGTRLTVT.

This clone was seen a few times. The J gene is TRBJ2-1, the V gene TRBV23-1; D unresolved. Being an ORF, TRBV23-1 has a function that is uncertain. CDR3 length: 14 amino acids. V lost 6 bases and J 8 bases, leaving 17 bases between the germline ends. The CDR3 DNA follows: TGCGCCAGCAGCCAAGTCCCTAGAATCCATGAGCAGTTCTTC. Translation: CASSQVPRIHEQFF.